This T cell receptor (beta chain) was captured by sequencing in a study of blood T cell repertoires in COVID-19 (dated by TCRdb to about 2020). Regarding the complete study: The collaborator samples originated in the United States, Italy and Spain and spanned the acute and convalescent phases of COVID-19. The prospective study material was composed of cDNA or gDNA derived from T cells, B-cell-depleted T cells, or PBMCs. Subjects who had been exposed to COVID-19, were actively infected with it, or had recovered from it provided the deeply sampled blood TCRbeta repertoires that made up the dataset. The repertoires were released in a freely available public database intended as a resource for research on the immune response to SARS-CoV-2. The samples were drawn from two sources: the first 160 participants of the ongoing ImmuneRACE study, and 1,254 subjects contributed by 6 global collaborators. Nearly every sample came with metadata listing a de-identified subject ID, COVID-19 status, age in years and sex. HLA class I and class II types, where available, came from metadata supplied by the sample provider rather than from assay-based typing.

Each collaborating institution followed its own protocols to collect whole blood in K2EDTA tubes. Collaborator samples were shipped for TCRbeta analysis as frozen whole blood, isolated PBMCs, or DNA extracted from either sample type. Trimming removed 5 bases from V and 6 bases from J, leaving 15 bases between the germline ends. Sequences MNHEY (CDR1) and SVGAGI (CDR2) are obtained from the germline V gene. The CDR3 runs 14 amino acids, cysteine and phenylalanine included. The retained sequence is limited to the CDR3, 42 bases, with the frame set at the first base. Results the study describes overall, beyond this receptor: The quantity of clinical and demographic metadata differed by source and by participant and was supplied without curation.

TCRbeta CDR3 regions were amplified from genomic DNA using the immunoSEQ Assay, a bias-controlled multiplex PCR. The authors processed their data as follows. Nucleated cell counts per sample were estimated from amplification of reference gene primers within the assay. Sequence reads were collapsed and filtered to measure the absolute abundance of every unique TCRbeta CDR3 rearrangement. Productive Simpson clonality was computed per sample as the square root of Simpson's diversity index over productive rearrangements. TCRdb obtained this table from immuneACCESS and retained in-frame rearrangements with V and J assigned. These tables miss some clones; where compared with another copy, unresolved V genes account for less than half of the shortfall, and the remainder is unexplained. The D gene and trimming were derived from the DNA, and the V and J assignments and clone size from that table. In this sample the table shows 6,000 to 7,500 clones, 65% to 90% of which occur a single time. The ten largest clones represent about 12% of the sample.

As concerns this clone: No cognate antigen has been identified for it. The sample holds no much larger clone one base away, and base qualities are not on file.

In this chain, TRBV6-5 is recombined with TRBJ2-3; TRBD2 could be the D gene, as 6 bases match. The sequenced sample consisted of peripheral blood. This clonotype originated in a human donor with active COVID-19. The donor label of this sample is uncertain. In nucleotides, the sequence is TGTGCCAGCAGTCCGACTAGAAGGTCGGATACGCAGTATTTT. It is translated as CASSPTRRSDTQYF.